This TCR beta chain was recorded in a study of metastatic and nonmetastatic thyroid tumors. Looking at the study overall: From malignant and benign thyroid patients, repertoires in blood and in tumor or nodule tissue were compared.

Study-level results: Within blood and tumor, benign nodules reportedly had significantly lower TCR beta diversity than malignant thyroid tumors did.

In the study's own analysis: Clinicopathological groups of papillary thyroid cancer showed CDR3 differences that were used to build a distant-metastasis classifier. Using MiXCR, TCRdb reanalyzed the PCR reads. The V and J calls, along with clone size, are taken from TCRdb and not from the paper's own processing. Among about 37,000 clones listed, less than 30% were seen once. This clone was detected ten times or more. What it binds is unknown. None of the patients had undergone any treatment ahead of thyroid surgery. V was trimmed by 2 bases and J by 0 bases, leaving 2 bases between them. This CDR3 comprises 14 residues. Germline-derived CDR1 and CDR2 are MRHNA and SNTAGT.

Specimen: blood. The V and J genes are TRBV6-4 and TRBJ2-6; D is undetermined. The sequence was collected from a male donor with papillary thyroid cancer or a benign thyroid nodule (not recorded which). Some clones in this sample may be carry-over from other donors' samples. The CDR3 loop is CASSDGSGANVLTF. CDR3 nucleotides: TGTGCCAGCAGTGACGGCTCTGGGGCCAACGTCCTGACTTTC.